Given below is one TCR beta chain in context. These data belong to a study of blood T cell repertoires in COVID-19. Study details: Spain, Italy and the United States supplied samples that represented acute and convalescent COVID-19.

The CDR3 runs 15 residues. The germline gives CDR1 MNHNS, CDR2 SASEGT. Trimming pared 0 bases from V and 1 base from J, leaving 9 bases between. Assay: immunoSEQ multiplex PCR; the TCRdb copy retains only in-frame clones and omits some. The data show a few hundred thousand clones, with around 86% seen just once and approximately 4.7% held by the top ten. Across 20 to 25 US areas, participants ranged in age from 18 to 89 years. Material for sequencing was PBMCs or T cells enriched from blood (not recorded which). The genes are TRBV6-1 and TRBJ2-5; D is undetermined. This TCR was sampled from a woman aged 45 to 65 who had recovered from COVID-19. CDR3 loop: CASSEAALVQETQYF. The DNA for the CDR3 is TGTGCCAGCAGTGAAGCGGCCCTAGTCCAAGAGACCCAGTACTTC.